One sample yielded the 21 T cell receptor beta chains listed below, sequenced in a study of blood T cell repertoires in COVID-19. Clones were read by immunoSEQ multiplex PCR, and TCRdb kept only the in-frame ones, dropping some. Of fewer than 120,000 clones in the sample, 72% were seen once. Sequencing was performed on peripheral blood. These receptors all come from a woman aged 60-75 years with acute or convalescent COVID-19.

This chain connects TRBV19 to TRBJ1-2; D not certain. With 6 bases removed from V and 2 bases from J, the gap between germline ends came to 13 bases. This CDR3 has 14 residues. Germline CDR1 and CDR2: LNHDA and SQIVND (reference sequence). For the CDR3, the DNA is TGTGCCAGTAGGCCGTCACAAATCAACTATGGCTACACCTTC. It yields the protein CASRPSQINYGYTF.

CDR3 in amino acids: CASSRGGTGPQPQHF. In nucleotides, the CDR3 is TGTGCCAGCAGCCGTGGGGGGACAGGGCCTCAGCCCCAGCATTTT. This chain joins TRBV11-2 and TRBJ1-5, with 9 bases lining up with TRBD1. The V segment lost 5 bases and the J segment 6 bases; nucleotides outside the gene matches: 8. The CDR3 is 15 amino acids. CDR1 SGHAT and CDR2 FQNNGV come from the germline V gene.

In its sample, this clone was seen a few times. V gene TRBV9 combines with J gene TRBJ2-7; 7 bases align to TRBD1. Germline trimming cut 0 bases from V and 8 bases from J; bases unmatched to any gene: 5. Germline V CDR1 and CDR2: SGDLS, YYNGEE. This CDR3 region has 13 residues. The CDR3 sequence is CASSVDATGKQYF. The CDR3 DNA is TGTGCCAGCAGCGTAGACGCGACAGGGAAGCAGTACTTC.

The chain links TRBV28 to TRBJ1-2; 12 positions match TRBD1. The length of the CDR3 is 17 residues. Trimming took 4 bases from V and 7 from J; bases not matched to a gene: 13. Germline assignment: CDR1 MDHEN and CDR2 SYDVKM. The DNA of the CDR3 is TGTGCCAGCAGTTCCCCGGGACAGGGGGCGCGAATGTTTGGCTACACCTTC. It yields the protein CASSSPGQGARMFGYTF.

The V call is TRBV4-2, the J call TRBJ1-4, with D possibly matching TRBD1 (6 bases). Germline V gene lookup returns CDR1 LGHNA and CDR2 YNFKEQ. V lost 1 base to trimming and J lost 5 bases, with 11 bases between them. The CDR3 extends over 15 amino acids. The CDR3 DNA follows: TGTGCCAGCAGCCAAGGTCGTCAGGGGAATGAAAAACTGTTTTTT. It specifies CASSQGRQGNEKLFF.

This chain uses TRBV18 with TRBJ1-1; 9 bases are shared with TRBD1. The germline V gene has CDR1 KGHSH and CDR2 LQKENI. The CDR3 runs 16 residues. With 6 bases clipped from V and 5 bases from J, the junction kept 13 bases outside the gene matches. DNA of the CDR3: TGTGCCAGCTCGGGAGCAGGGACAGGGACTAGGACTGAAGCTTTCTTT. Translated: CASSGAGTGTRTEAFF.

This clone appeared a single time. The chain combines TRBV7-2 with TRBJ1-2; no reliable D call. CDR1 and CDR2 from the germline V gene are SGHTA and FQGNSA. V was pared by 1 base and J by 5 bases, with 5 bases between. The CDR3 consists of 12 residues. CDR3 bases: TGTGCCAGCAGCTTAGGGCCTTATGGCTACACCTTC. Translation: CASSLGPYGYTF.

The rearrangement uses TRBV7-8 and TRBJ2-4, with a weak D call TRBD2 (6 bases). The CDR3 contains 17 residues. Trimming pared 2 bases from V and 2 bases from J, leaving 16 bases between. CDR1 and CDR2 (germline): SGHVS, FQNEAQ. CDR3 coding DNA: TGTGCCAGCAGCTTAACCCCCAGGAGGGAAACCAAAAACATTCAGTACTTC. Translating it yields CASSLTPRRETKNIQYF.

The chain carries TRBV11-2 and TRBJ2-7; 7 bases are shared with TRBD1. V was clipped by 2 bases and J by 3 bases; unmatched bases: 7. There are 15 residues in the CDR3. Germline V gene data show CDR1 as SGHAT and CDR2 as FQNNGV. CDR3: CASSLYEGANYEQYF. The CDR3, as DNA: TGTGCCAGCAGCTTATATGAGGGGGCGAACTACGAGCAGTACTTC.

V is TRBV7-2 and J is TRBJ2-3; TRBD2 agrees at 10 bases. Trimming at V came to 2 bases and at J to 0 bases, leaving 11 bases not matched to a gene. The germline gives CDR1 SGHTA, CDR2 FQGNSA. The CDR3 covers 19 residues. The CDR3 protein is CASSLRVLSSGGSTDTQYF. The CDR3 nucleotides are TGTGCCAGCAGCTTACGCGTTCTTTCTAGCGGGGGTAGCACAGATACGCAGTATTTT.

This clone has more than one count but fewer than ten. The chain employs TRBV19 and TRBJ1-2; D is ambiguous. V gave up 4 bases and J gave up 2 bases, with 11 bases separating them. The length of the CDR3 is 14 residues. Germline values: CDR1 LNHDA, CDR2 SQIVND (reference sequence). The CDR3: CASSRAFGNYGYTF. Written as DNA, the CDR3 is TGTGCCAGTAGTAGGGCCTTTGGGAACTATGGCTACACCTTC.

V usage is TRBV4-1 and J usage is TRBJ2-7; the match to TRBD2 covers 7 bases. This CDR3 is 15 amino acids long. Per germline, CDR1 MGHRA and CDR2 YSYEKL. V dropped 5 bases and J dropped 0; count of bases not matched to a gene: 7. The CDR3 spells CASSFPGLPSYEQYF. Written as DNA, the CDR3 is TGCGCCAGCAGCTTCCCGGGACTACCCTCCTACGAGCAGTACTTC.

This clone was seen only a few times. This chain joins TRBV6-5 and TRBJ1-2, with 8 bases fitting TRBD1. Germline CDR1 MNHEY, CDR2 SVGAGI. The CDR3 is 15 residues long. Trimming cost V 4 bases and J 5 bases; bases outside gene matches: 9. In nucleotides, the CDR3 is TGTGCCAGCAGTTCGCCCGGACAGGGTTATTATGGCTACACCTTC. This sequence encodes CASSSPGQGYYGYTF.

This sequence joins TRBV20-1 and TRBJ2-1; a weak D match, TRBD2 (6 bases). Trimming shortened V by 3 bases and J by 5 bases, and 11 bases separated the two germline ends. The CDR3 has 13 amino acids. Per the germline V gene, CDR1 is DFQATT and CDR2 is SNEGSKA (reference sequence). The CDR3 nucleotides read TGCAGTGCTAGTCTGGGGGGACACAATGAGCAGTTCTTC. It is translated as CSASLGGHNEQFF.

J is TRBJ2-7 and V is TRBV7-2, with 8 bases lining up with TRBD1. CDR1 is SGHTA and CDR2 is FQGNSA in the germline V gene. This CDR3 is 15 amino acids long. V lost 7 bases to trimming and J lost 5 bases; unmatched junction nucleotides: 13. The chain's CDR3 is CASTQGGTGSHEQYF. The CDR3 region has the DNA TGTGCCAGCACCCAAGGCGGGACAGGCTCGCACGAGCAGTACTTC.

The gene calls are TRBV3-1 (or the pseudogene TRBV3-2) and TRBJ2-3; 11 bases match TRBD2. Germline V gene sequence: CDR1 LGHDT, CDR2 YNNKEL (reference sequence). The CDR3 is 15 amino acids. V lost 6 bases to trimming and J lost 3 bases; unmatched junction nucleotides: 5. The CDR3 nucleotides read TGTGCCAGCAGGCTCACTAGCGGGGGAACAGATACGCAGTATTTT. This encodes CASRLTSGGTDTQYF.

V and J are TRBV7-9 and TRBJ2-2, with TRBD1 as a possible D gene (5 bases). The germline V gene has CDR1 SEHNR and CDR2 FQNEAQ (reference sequence). The germline V and J ends were trimmed by 5 bases and 0 bases, with 10 bases remaining between them. This CDR3 is built from 15 residues. The CDR3 is CASSLKGSNTGELFF. As DNA, the CDR3 is TGTGCCAGCAGCCTTAAGGGGTCGAACACCGGGGAGCTGTTTTTT.

The gene calls are TRBV27 and TRBJ1-2; 8 nucleotides agree with TRBD1. V was pared by 2 bases and J by 3 bases, with 11 bases of the junction left unmatched. The V gene's germline CDR1 is MNHEY and CDR2 SMNVEV (reference sequence). This CDR3 is built from 17 residues. CDR3 amino acids: CASSLGGDRGFYYGYTF. As DNA, the CDR3 is TGTGCCAGCAGTTTAGGAGGAGACAGGGGATTTTACTATGGCTACACCTTC.

This clone was observed once. J is TRBJ2-6 and V is TRBV6-6, with 8 nucleotides matching TRBD1. The CDR3 is 17 amino acids. Germline CDR1 and CDR2: MNHNY and SVGAGI (reference sequence). V gave up 5 bases and J gave up 3 bases; unmatched junction bases: 9. The CDR3 region is CASSPRTGLGGANVLTF. In DNA form, the CDR3 reads TGTGCCAGCAGTCCCCGGACAGGGTTGGGTGGGGCCAACGTCCTGACTTTC.

The chain carries TRBV5-1 and TRBJ1-4; 8 bases are shared with TRBD1. In germline, CDR1 is SGHRS, CDR2 YFSETQ. The CDR3 sequence is 14 residues long. The V gene end was trimmed by 4 bases and the J gene end by 8 bases; junction bases not matched to a gene: 7. The CDR3 here is CASSMGQVGEKLFF. CDR3 sequence (DNA): TGCGCCAGCAGCATGGGACAGGTTGGCGAAAAACTGTTTTTT.

Here the CDR3 DNA reads TGCGCCAGCAGTCAATCTAACAGGGGGCCTTGGAACACTGAAGCTTTCTTT. It is translated as CASSQSNRGPWNTEAFF. This chain links TRBV23-1 with TRBJ1-1, with 9 bases identical to TRBD1. TRBV23-1 is classed as an ORF, of uncertain function. The J segment lost 1 base and the V segment lost 0 bases, leaving 6 bases of the junction unmatched. The CDR3 totals 17 residues.